This TCR beta chain was obtained from a study of human T cells and chemical hapten exposure. Whole-study context: Upper-back patch tests with 0.01% DPC were read at 6 days. Variation in per-sample TCR yields came mainly from small pooled library volume differences.

There are a few counts of this clonotype. Time point given: patch test 1, 2 weeks after DPC sensitization. As to treatment: therapeutic diphenylcyclopropenone sensitization with weekly scalp DPC. TCRdb re-called the RACE reads with MiXCR, one entry per CDR3 protein. Of more than 100,000 distinct CDR3 sequences in the sample, approximately 14% were seen once. This TCR was sampled from a man between 18 and 29 years old with alopecia areata. Some clones in this sample may be carry-over from other donors' samples. The input for sequencing was whole blood, taken in connection with sensitization to the hapten diphenylcyclopropenone (DPC).

The CDR3: CASRKSGQKETQYF. CDR3 nucleotide sequence: TGTGCCAGCCGAAAGTCGGGGCAGAAAGAGACCCAGTACTTC. V and J are TRBV2 and TRBJ2-5; the D gene could be TRBD1 or TRBD2 (5 bases each). Germline CDR1 and CDR2: SNHLY and FYNNEI. The ends were cut back, 8 bases at V and 3 bases at J, with 16 bases in the middle. There are 14 residues in the CDR3.